A single sample gave rise to the 2 T cell receptor beta chains below, sequenced in a study of cytomegalovirus exposure and HLA in healthy donors. Amplification used 60 Vbeta primers and 13 Jbeta primers. Data came from immunoSEQ multiplex PCR; TCRdb stores just in-frame clones and leaves some out. The sample has tens of thousands of clones; roughly four fifths are singletons. The sequencing sample was made of PBMCs. The receptor set was obtained from a man aged 25-45 years in good health and CMV-seronegative.

In this sample, this clone turned up once. This chain links TRBV19 with TRBJ2-2, with TRBD1 matching over 7 bases. The CDR3 has 16 amino acids. Germline V CDR1 and CDR2: LNHDA, SQIVND (reference sequence). V lost 5 bases and J lost 6; bases outside the gene matches: 12. The CDR3 DNA is TGTGCCAGTAGTCCGCGACAGGGAAGTATGGCCGGGGAGCTGTTTTTT. Protein: CASSPRQGSMAGELFF.

A word on this clone: A junction end diverges from the germline sequence, so it may reflect a read error. The chain links TRBV2 to TRBJ2-1; 10 bases are shared with TRBD1. The length of the CDR3 is 10 residues. Per the germline V gene, CDR1 is SNHLY and CDR2 is FYNNEI. CDR3 region: CASSLDRGVF. For the CDR3, the DNA is TGTGCCAGCAGTTTGGACAGGGGGGTCTTC.